This T cell receptor beta chain comes out of a study of cytomegalovirus exposure and HLA in healthy donors. Study-level information: Within an early data release were about 85 million unique TCRs drawn from HLA-typed donors. Study-wide findings and caveats: Excluded were some V segments that proved indistinguishable, including TRBV6-2 and TRBV6-3. When the data were analyzed later, several of the most significant clusters appeared to be linked to common viral pathogens.

Primers: 60 Vbeta forward and 13 Jbeta reverse. TCRdb's copy holds only in-frame clones and misses some; the assay was immunoSEQ multiplex PCR. The table records roughly 200,000 clones, around 80% of them present only once. Trimming removed 6 bases from V and 0 bases from J, with 4 bases in between. CDR1 MDHEN and CDR2 SYDVKM come from the germline V gene. The CDR3 extends over 12 amino acids. On this clone itself: The antigen remains unidentified.

Specimen: PBMCs. The chain couples TRBV28 to TRBJ2-3; D ambiguous. This receptor was taken from a woman aged 55 to 70 in good health and CMV-seropositive. The CDR3 DNA follows: TGTGCCAGCAGCCCAAGCACAGATACGCAGTATTTT. As protein: CASSPSTDTQYF.